This T cell receptor (beta chain) was recorded in a study of tumor-infiltrating lymphocytes in primary liver carcinoma. Germline lookup yields CDR1 SGHAT and CDR2 FQNNGV. The CDR3 spans 16 residues. Using a constant-region primer together with ProtoScript II reverse transcriptase, TCR beta cDNA was made from 450 to 600 ng of total RNA. ARM-PCR was slightly modified, and three nested multiplex PCR rounds with it gave rise to the TCR beta libraries. The first two PCR rounds used TRBV1-TRBV30 primers with a Cbeta primer, roughly 10 cycles each. In TCRdb, the multiplex PCR reads were re-called with MiXCR into one record per CDR3 protein. The repertoire has tens of thousands of distinct CDR3 sequences, 65% to 80% of them found once; the top ten carry approximately 19%. The source material, roughly 20-31 mg of unsorted bulk tissue, was used to co-extract RNA and DNA. Those sampled were patients whose primary liver carcinoma was treated by surgical resection. Enrolled patients were chronically infected with HBV and treatment-naive. The study found over 75% viable tumor cells in every tumor sample.

As regards this clonotype: Its cognate antigen is unknown. One end of the junction fails to match germline, which may point to a read error.

Study observations and caveats: Blood's top-250-clone fraction was significantly lower than that of tumors (p = 0.039).

The sequence was obtained from a middle-aged man with primary liver carcinoma and hepatitis B virus infection. V usage is TRBV11-2 and J usage is TRBJ2-1, with TRBD2 matching 8 bases. Sequencing was carried out using liver tumor tissue from sampling region 1. The subset is: tumor region T1, superior pole. The CDR3 DNA reads as TGTGTCAGCAGCTTGGATATCGGACTAGCCACGGGTAAGCAGCTCTTC. Protein: CVSSLDIGLATGKQLF. The whole variable domain, remainder taken from reference TRBV11-2 and TRBJ2-1, is EAGVAQSPRYKIIEKRQSVAFWCNPISGHATLYWYQQILGQGPKLLIQFQNNGVVDDSQLPKDRFSAERLKGVDSTLKIQPAKLEDSAVYLCVSSLDIGLATGKQLFGPGTRLTVL.